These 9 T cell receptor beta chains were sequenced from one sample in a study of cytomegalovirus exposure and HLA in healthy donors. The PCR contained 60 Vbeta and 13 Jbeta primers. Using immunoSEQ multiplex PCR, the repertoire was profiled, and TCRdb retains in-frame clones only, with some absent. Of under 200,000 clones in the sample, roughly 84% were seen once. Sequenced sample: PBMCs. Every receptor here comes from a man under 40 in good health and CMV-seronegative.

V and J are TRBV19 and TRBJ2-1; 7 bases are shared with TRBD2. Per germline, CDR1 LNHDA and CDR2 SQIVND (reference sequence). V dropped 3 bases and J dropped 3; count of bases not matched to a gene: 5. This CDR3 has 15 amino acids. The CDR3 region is CASSILASGYNEQFF. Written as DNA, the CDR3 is TGTGCCAGTAGTATTTTGGCTAGCGGCTACAATGAGCAGTTCTTC.

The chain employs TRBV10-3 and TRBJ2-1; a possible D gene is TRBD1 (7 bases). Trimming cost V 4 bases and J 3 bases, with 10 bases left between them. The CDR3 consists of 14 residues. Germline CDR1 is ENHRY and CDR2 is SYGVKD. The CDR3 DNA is TGTGCCATCAGTGGGGGGGACAGCTACAATGAGCAGTTCTTC. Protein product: CAISGGDSYNEQFF.

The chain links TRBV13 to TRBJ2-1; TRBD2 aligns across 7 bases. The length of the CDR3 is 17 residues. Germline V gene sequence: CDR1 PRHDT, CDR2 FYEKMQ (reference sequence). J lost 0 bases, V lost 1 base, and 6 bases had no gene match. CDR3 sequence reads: CASSLVAAGSSYNEQFF. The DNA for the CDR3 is TGTGCCAGCAGCTTAGTCGCAGCGGGGAGCTCCTACAATGAGCAGTTCTTC. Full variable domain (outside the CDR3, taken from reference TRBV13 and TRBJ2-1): AAGVIQSPRHLIKEKRETATLKCYPIPRHDTVYWYQQGPGQDPQFLISFYEKMQSDKGSIPDRFSAQQFSDYHSELNMSSLELGDSALYFCASSLVAAGSSYNEQFFGPGTRLTVL.

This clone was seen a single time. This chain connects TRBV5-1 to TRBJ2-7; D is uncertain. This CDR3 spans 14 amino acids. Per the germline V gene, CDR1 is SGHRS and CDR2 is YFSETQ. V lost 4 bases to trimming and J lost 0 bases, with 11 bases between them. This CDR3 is CASSPLRASYEQYF. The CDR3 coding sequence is TGCGCCAGCAGCCCGCTTCGAGCCTCCTACGAGCAGTACTTC.

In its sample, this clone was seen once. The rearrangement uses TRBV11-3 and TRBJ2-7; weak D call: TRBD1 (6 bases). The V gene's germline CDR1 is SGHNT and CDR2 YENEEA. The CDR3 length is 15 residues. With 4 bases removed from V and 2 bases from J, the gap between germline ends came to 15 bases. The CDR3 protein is CASSWRRTVAYEQYF. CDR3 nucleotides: TGTGCCAGCAGCTGGCGAAGGACAGTGGCCTACGAGCAGTACTTC.

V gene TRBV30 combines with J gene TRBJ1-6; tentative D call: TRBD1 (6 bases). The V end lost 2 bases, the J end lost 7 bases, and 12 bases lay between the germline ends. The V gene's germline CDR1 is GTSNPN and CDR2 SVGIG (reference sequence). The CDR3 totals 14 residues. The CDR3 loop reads CAWSTHRANSPLHF. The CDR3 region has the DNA TGTGCCTGGAGTACGCACAGGGCCAATTCACCCCTCCACTTT.

CDR3 bases: TGTGCCAGCAGTGACACGACGGCCAGCTCCTACGAGCAGTACTTC. Translation gives CASSDTTASSYEQYF. The chain couples TRBV28 to TRBJ2-7; no clear D gene. CDR1 and CDR2 (germline): MDHEN, SYDVKM. Trimming took 5 bases from V and 0 from J, leaving 14 bases between them. This CDR3 contains 15 residues.

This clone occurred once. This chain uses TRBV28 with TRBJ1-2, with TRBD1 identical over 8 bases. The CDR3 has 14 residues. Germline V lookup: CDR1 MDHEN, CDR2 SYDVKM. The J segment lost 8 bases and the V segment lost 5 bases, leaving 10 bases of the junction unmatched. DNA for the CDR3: TGTGCCAGCAGTGTGACAGGGGCATTGACAGGCTACACCTTC. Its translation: CASSVTGALTGYTF.

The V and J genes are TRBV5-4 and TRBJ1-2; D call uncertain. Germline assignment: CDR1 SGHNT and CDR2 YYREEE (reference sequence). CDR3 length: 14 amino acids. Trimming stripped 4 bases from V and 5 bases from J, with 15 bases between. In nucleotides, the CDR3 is TGTGCCAGCAGCGTATCCTCAAACTGGTATGGCTACACCTTC. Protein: CASSVSSNWYGYTF.